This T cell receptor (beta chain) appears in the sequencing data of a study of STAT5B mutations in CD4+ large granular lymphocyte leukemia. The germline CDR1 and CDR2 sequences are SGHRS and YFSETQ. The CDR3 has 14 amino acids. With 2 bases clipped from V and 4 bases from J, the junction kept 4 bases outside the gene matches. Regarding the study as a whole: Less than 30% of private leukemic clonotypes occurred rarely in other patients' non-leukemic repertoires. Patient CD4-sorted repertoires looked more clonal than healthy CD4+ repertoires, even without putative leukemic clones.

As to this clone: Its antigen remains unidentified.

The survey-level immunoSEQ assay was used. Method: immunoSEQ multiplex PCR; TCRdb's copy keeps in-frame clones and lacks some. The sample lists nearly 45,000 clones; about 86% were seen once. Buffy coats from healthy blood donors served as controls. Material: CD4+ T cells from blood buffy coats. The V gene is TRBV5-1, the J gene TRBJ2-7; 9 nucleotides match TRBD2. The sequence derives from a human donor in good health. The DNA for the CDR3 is TGCGCCAGCAGCTTTACAACTAGCGGGTACGAGCAGTACTTC. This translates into CASSFTTSGYEQYF.